The rows below give T cell receptor beta chains drawn from one sample of a study of blood T cell repertoires in COVID-19. TCRdb keeps only in-frame clones here, not all; method: immunoSEQ multiplex PCR. The repertoire holds fewer than 200,000 clones, with around four fifths as singletons. Sequenced input: peripheral blood. These receptors all stem from a man in his 70s with acute or convalescent COVID-19. Each CDR3 is given with its conserved first and last residue. A D gene is named only where the DNA matches it firmly. Clone size, where shown, is once, few, many, or a class for clones that have expanded.

d_call clone_size j_call v_call cdr3_nt cdr3_aa
TRBD1 - TRBJ1-1 TRBV6-6 TGTGCCAGCAGTCCCGGGACAGGGAGGGTGACTGAAGCTTTCTTT CASSPGTGRVTEAFF
- - TRBJ2-5 TRBV1 TGCACCAGCAGCCAAGATAAGACTGGAAAAGAGACCCAGTACTTC CTSSQDKTGKETQYF
- - TRBJ1-4 TRBV11-2 TGTGCCAGCAGCTTTACCCGACACCCGTCTAATGAAAAACTGTTTTTT CASSFTRHPSNEKLFF
- - TRBJ1-3 TRBV4-2 TGTGCCAGCAGCCGAGACCTTACAGGAGCCCTCTCTGGAAACACCATATATTTT CASSRDLTGALSGNTIYF
- - TRBJ1-1 TRBV5-4 TGTGCCAGCAGCTTTCCCGGGGGCACTGAAGCTTTCTTT CASSFPGGTEAFF
TRBD1 few TRBJ1-1 TRBV4-1 TGCGCCAGCAGCCAAGAAAAGGGGGCGAACACTGAAGCTTTCTTT CASSQEKGANTEAFF
TRBD2 - TRBJ2-7 TRBV7-2 TGTGCCAGCAGCTTATTGGAGTTGGCGGGGGGGGACCTCATTGACGAGCAGTACTTC CASSLLELAGGDLIDEQYF
- - TRBJ1-5 TRBV12-3/TRBV12-4 TGTGCCAGCAGCCCGAGCAATCAGCCCCAGCATTTT CASSPSNQPQHF
- once TRBJ1-2 TRBV19 TGTGCCAGTAGTGCCGGGACAATGGGCTATGGCTACACCTTC CASSAGTMGYGYTF
TRBD1 - TRBJ1-3 TRBV10-3 TGTGCCATCAGTGGGAATGACAGGGACTCTGGAAACACCATATATTTT CAISGNDRDSGNTIYF
TRBD2 - TRBJ2-1 TRBV24-1 TGTGCCACCAGTGATTTTACTAGCGCCCCCGTCCCCCAGTTCTTC CATSDFTSAPVPQFF
TRBD1 - TRBJ1-1 TRBV5-4 TGTGCCAGCAGAGGGACAGTCATGAACACTGAAGCTTTCTTT CASRGTVMNTEAFF
- - TRBJ1-1 TRBV19 TGTGCCAGTAGTATCGTCTGGGCCTCAGAGGGTATAGCTTTCTTT CASSIVWASEGIAFF
TRBD1 - TRBJ1-4 TRBV27 TGTGCCAGCAGTACCTACAGGGGTGGAACTAATGAAAAACTGTTTTTT CASSTYRGGTNEKLFF
TRBD2 - TRBJ2-7 TRBV11-3 TGTGCCAGCAGCTCGGGACTAGCGGACGGCCAGTACTTC CASSSGLADGQYF
TRBD1 - TRBJ1-6 TRBV10-3 TGTGCCGTACAGGGGGAGAAGAATTCACCCCTCCACTTT CAVQGEKNSPLHF
TRBD1 - TRBJ1-1 TRBV29-1 TGCAGCGTTGAACGCGGGACAGGGGGGGCCACTGAAGCTTTCTTT CSVERGTGGATEAFF
TRBD1 - TRBJ1-4 TRBV15 TGTGCCACCAGCAATATTGCCGGGACAGGGTTTGAAAAACTGTTTTTT CATSNIAGTGFEKLFF
- - TRBJ1-2 TRBV28 TGTGCCAGCAGTTTAGGACAGATCCGTGGCTACACCTTC CASSLGQIRGYTF
TRBD2 - TRBJ2-1 TRBV11-2 TGTGCCAGCAGCTTAGGAAATACCCGGGAGGTTGCTAATGAGCAGTTCTTC CASSLGNTREVANEQFF
TRBD1 few TRBJ1-4 TRBV19 TGTGCCAGTACCTCGATACAGGGGTTTGGGGAAAAACTGTTTTTT CASTSIQGFGEKLFF
TRBD1 - TRBJ2-1 TRBV25-1 TGTGCCAACCACCGGGACAGGGTGGACAATGAGCAGTTCTTC CANHRDRVDNEQFF
- - TRBJ1-1 TRBV28 TGTGCCAGCCTCCCGGGAACAAACACTGAAGCTTTCTTT CASLPGTNTEAFF
- - TRBJ2-1 TRBV18 TGTGCCAGCTCACCACCGCAGGGCTTTGGTGAGCAGTTCTTC CASSPPQGFGEQFF
TRBD1 - TRBJ1-1 TRBV5-1 TGCGCCAGCAGCTCGTGGACAGGGGGCAAGAGCACTGAAGCTTTCTTT CASSSWTGGKSTEAFF
TRBD1 - TRBJ2-7 TRBV5-1 TGCGCCAGCAGCTCTGGACAGGGGTTGGACGAGCAGTACTTC CASSSGQGLDEQYF
- - TRBJ1-2 TRBV5-1 TGCGCCAGCAGCTTGGGGGACCTAGCGAATGGCTACACCTTC CASSLGDLANGYTF
- few TRBJ2-3 TRBV19 TGTGCCAGTAGTATAGATCGGTCCCGAACCGCTGGCACAGATACGCAGTATTTT CASSIDRSRTAGTDTQYF
TRBD1 few TRBJ2-7 TRBV15 TGTGCCACCAGCAGAGACCGGGACAGGGTAACAGTGCAGTACTTC CATSRDRDRVTVQYF
- few TRBJ2-3 TRBV2 TGTGCCAGCAGTGAAGGAGTAGCAAAGCCAGATACGCAGTATTTT CASSEGVAKPDTQYF
- - TRBJ2-3 TRBV27 TGTGCCAGCAGTCAGCGGGACATCGATACGCAGTATTTT CASSQRDIDTQYF
- - TRBJ1-3 TRBV5-1 TGCGCCAGCAGCTGGGGAGCCGGAAACACCATATATTTT CASSWGAGNTIYF
- - TRBJ2-5 TRBV21-1 TGTGCCAGCAGCAAATGCAGGATACCCTCTCCTGAACAAGAGACCCAGTACTTC CASSKCRIPSPEQETQYF
TRBD2 - TRBJ2-3 TRBV6-5 TGTGCCAGCAGTTACGGTCTAGCGGGGGACACAGATACGCAGTATTTT CASSYGLAGDTDTQYF
TRBD1 - TRBJ2-3 TRBV6-2/TRBV6-3 TGTGCCAGCAGTTACGAAGGAGGCAGGGGGCGAACAGATACGCAGTATTTT CASSYEGGRGRTDTQYF
TRBD2 - TRBJ2-1 TRBV24-1 TGTGCCACCAGTGATCTGCGACTAGCGGGAGGCGAGCAGTTCTTC CATSDLRLAGGEQFF
- - TRBJ1-1 TRBV6-6 TGTGCCAGCAGTTACTCGGCAGTGTACACTGAAGCTTTCTTT CASSYSAVYTEAFF
- - TRBJ1-1 TRBV10-2 TGCGCCAGCAGTGAAAGACTCCGGGAGGGAGAAGCTTTCTTT CASSERLREGEAFF
- - TRBJ2-7 TRBV7-2 TGTGCCAGCAGCTTAGTGCGACAGACCGAGCAGTACTTC CASSLVRQTEQYF
TRBD1 once TRBJ2-2 TRBV5-1 TGCGCCAGCAGAACCGGGACAGCCACCGGGGAGCTGTTTTTT CASRTGTATGELFF
- once TRBJ1-1 TRBV5-1 TGCGCCAGCAGCTCTACTTTCGGGAGGAACACTGAAGCTTTCTTT CASSSTFGRNTEAFF
- - TRBJ2-3 TRBV6-2/TRBV6-3 TGTGCCAGCAGTTACGGGCTAGCAGCTAGCACAGATACGCAGTATTTT CASSYGLAASTDTQYF
TRBD1 - TRBJ2-3 TRBV14 TGTGCCAGCAGCCCTTGGACAGGAGAATCAGATACGCAGTATTTT CASSPWTGESDTQYF
- - TRBJ1-4 TRBV11-2 TGTGCCAGCAGCCTCGGACAGCTTGCAACTAATGAAAAACTGTTTTTT CASSLGQLATNEKLFF
- once TRBJ2-7 TRBV28 TGTGCCAGCAGTTTTGACAGGCACGAGCAGTACTTC CASSFDRHEQYF
TRBD1 - TRBJ1-2 TRBV7-3 TGTGCCAGCAGCCCAGGACAGGGGATTAACTATGGCTACACCTTC CASSPGQGINYGYTF
- few TRBJ2-7 TRBV4-2 TGTGCCAGCAGCCAAGCGCAGGAAGCCTACGAGCAGTACTTC CASSQAQEAYEQYF
TRBD1 - TRBJ2-7 TRBV2 TGTGCCAGCATAAGGACAGGGGATAACGAGCAGTACTTC CASIRTGDNEQYF
TRBD1 once TRBJ1-6 TRBV6-4 TGTGCCAGCAGTAGGGACAGCTTTGATTCACCCCTCCACTTT CASSRDSFDSPLHF
TRBD2 - TRBJ2-7 TRBV19 TGTGCCAGTAGGGGGACTAGCAGCGGCTATCGGGGTTCCGGCGAGCAGTACTTC CASRGTSSGYRGSGEQYF
- - TRBJ1-2 TRBV3-1/TRBV3-2 TGTGCCAGCAGCCAAAACGGACAGCCTAACTATGGCTACACCTTC CASSQNGQPNYGYTF
- - TRBJ1-2 TRBV6-1 TGTGCCAGCAGTGAATACGGGGGTGGCTACACCTTC CASSEYGGGYTF
- - TRBJ2-3 TRBV5-1 TGCGCCAGCAGCCTTTGGACGGGAACAGATACGCAGTATTTT CASSLWTGTDTQYF
- - TRBJ1-1 TRBV11-3 TGTGCCAGCAGCCCCACAGGAAACACTGAAGCTTTCTTT CASSPTGNTEAFF
- - TRBJ1-3 TRBV7-9 TGTGCCAGCAGCTTAGGAGGGGGTTTACTCTCTGGAAACACCATATATTTT CASSLGGGLLSGNTIYF
- - TRBJ2-7 TRBV13 TGTGCCAGCAGCTCCGGCGGGACAGCCGAAAAAATAACATCCTACGAGCAGTACTTC CASSSGGTAEKITSYEQYF
TRBD1 once TRBJ1-5 TRBV25-1 TGTGCCAGCACAACAGGGGGATCCAATCAGCCCCAGCATTTT CASTTGGSNQPQHF
TRBD1 - TRBJ2-5 TRBV5-4 TGTGCCAGCAGCCCAGGACAGGGACGAGAGACCCAGTACTTC CASSPGQGRETQYF
TRBD1 - TRBJ1-2 TRBV20-1 TGCAGTGCTAGTTTGGGACAGGGGCCTTTGGGGGGCTACACCTTC CSASLGQGPLGGYTF
TRBD1 - TRBJ2-2 TRBV4-3 TGCGCCAGCAGCCCAACAAACCCCCCGACAGGGCATACCGGGGAGCTGTTTTTT CASSPTNPPTGHTGELFF